These T cell receptor beta chains were read from a single sample in a study of cytomegalovirus exposure and HLA in healthy donors. Profiled with immunoSEQ multiplex PCR; TCRdb holds only in-frame clones, not every one. The data hold more than 300,000 clones, with around 86% observed a single time. Input material: PBMCs. All receptors derive from a woman aged 18-29 years in good health and CMV-seronegative. The CDR3 runs from the conserved cysteine through the conserved F or W. A D gene is named only where the DNA matches it firmly. Size tells how often a clone was seen (once, few, many) or the class of an expanded clone, and some rows leave it out.

TRBD2	once	15	TRBJ2-1	TRBV27	CASSPQLVAGGEQFF	TGTGCCAGCAGCCCACAGTTAGTAGCGGGAGGGGAGCAGTTCTTC
TRBD2	once	15	TRBJ2-1	TRBV6-1	CASSAIAGGYNEQFF	TGTGCCAGCAGTGCAATAGCGGGAGGATACAATGAGCAGTTCTTC
-	-	14	TRBJ1-1	TRBV4-3	CASSQDVVNTEAFF	TGCGCCAGCAGCCAAGATGTCGTGAACACTGAAGCTTTCTTT
TRBD2	-	15	TRBJ2-7	TRBV4-3	CASSPAASGSYEQYF	TGCGCCAGCAGCCCCGCGGCTAGCGGGAGCTACGAGCAGTACTTC
-	-	15	TRBJ2-7	TRBV19	CASSTGTDGWNEQYF	TGTGCCAGTAGTACAGGGACTGATGGTTGGAACGAGCAGTACTTC
-	once	15	TRBJ1-2	TRBV6-1	CASSDGGGPGYGYTF	TGTGCCAGCAGTGATGGGGGAGGTCCTGGCTATGGCTACACCTTC
TRBD1	-	16	TRBJ2-7	TRBV4-2	CASSQDMGQGAYEQYF	TGTGCCAGCAGCCAAGATATGGGACAGGGGGCCTACGAGCAGTACTTC
TRBD2	-	14	TRBJ2-3	TRBV11-3	CASSPGGGTDTQYF	TGTGCCAGCAGCCCGGGAGGGGGCACAGATACGCAGTATTTT
-	-	12	TRBJ1-3	TRBV7-9	CASSPGGNTIYF	TGTGCCAGCAGCCCAGGGGGAAACACCATATATTTT
-	-	13	TRBJ1-1	TRBV7-8	CASSLDSHREAFF	TGTGCCAGCAGCTTGGACAGCCACAGGGAGGCTTTCTTT
-	-	13	TRBJ2-1	TRBV9	CASSTPGRGEQFF	TGTGCCAGCAGCACCCCCGGGCGGGGTGAGCAGTTCTTC
-	few	14	TRBJ2-2	TRBV9	CASSVGGGTGELFF	TGTGCCAGCAGCGTAGGAGGGGGCACCGGGGAGCTGTTTTTT
-	-	12	TRBJ2-7	TRBV6-1	CASSETRWEQYF	TGTGCCAGCAGTGAAACTAGGTGGGAGCAGTACTTC